The 10 T cell receptor beta chains below all came from one sample that was sequenced in a study of vaccination effects on CD4 cells after COVID-19. Before sequencing, viral peptide pools were used by the ViraFEST assay to expand antigen-specific CD4+ T cells. Following a roughly 9-day culture, CD4+ T cells were purified. The participants, recipients of two vaccine doses, got either BNT162b2 or mRNA-1273. Only in-frame clones appear in the TCRdb table, and some are missing; sequencing was by immunoSEQ multiplex PCR. The sample records tens of thousands of clones, 55% to 85% being singletons. Their antigen targets remain unknown. The starting material was CD4+ T cells from PBMCs cultured with HCoV-229E spike peptides, obtained after COVID-19 vaccination. The receptors stem from a human donor who received a COVID-19 vaccine.

This clone came up once. CDR3: CASSPPFLPTDTQYF. DNA of the CDR3: TGTGCCAGCTCACCACCCTTCCTCCCCACAGATACGCAGTATTTT. The V gene is TRBV18, the J gene TRBJ2-3; D call uncertain. The V end was cut by 0 bases, the J end by 2 bases, with 9 bases between. CDR1 and CDR2 (germline): KGHSH, LQKENI. This CDR3 has 15 residues. The full variable domain, with the rest looked up from reference TRBV18 and TRBJ2-3, is NAGVMQNPRHLVRRRGQEARLRCSPMKGHSHVYWYRQLPEEGLKFMVYLQKENIIDESGMPKERFSAEFPKEGPSILRIQQVVRGDSAAYFCASSPPFLPTDTQYFGPGTRLTVL.

The chain couples TRBV24-1 to TRBJ2-5, with D maybe TRBD1 (5 bases). CDR1 is KGHDR and CDR2 is SFDVKD in the germline V gene. The V end lost 6 bases, the J end lost 1 base, and 20 bases lay between the germline ends. The length of the CDR3 is 17 residues. The CDR3 sequence is CATSKYCTGGFQETQYF. Here the CDR3 DNA reads TGTGCCACCAGTAAGTACTGTACAGGTGGGTTCCAAGAGACCCAGTACTTC.

The V and J genes are TRBV7-9 and TRBJ1-2; D is ambiguous. Germline V gene data show CDR1 as SEHNR and CDR2 as FQNEAQ (reference sequence). The CDR3 loop spans 14 amino acids. Trimming took off 4 bases at V and 4 bases at J, with 13 bases between the two ends. CDR3 residues: CASSSRASSYGYTF. In nucleotides, the CDR3 is TGTGCCAGCAGCTCCCGGGCCTCTTCCTATGGCTACACCTTC. Full variable domain (remainder filled in from reference TRBV7-9 and TRBJ1-2): DTGVSQNPRHKITKRGQNVTFRCDPISEHNRLYWYRQTLGQGPEFLTYFQNEAQLEKSRLLSDRFSAERPKGSFSTLEIQRTEQGDSAMYLCASSSRASSYGYTFGSGTRLTVV.

The chain employs TRBV24-1 and TRBJ2-2; TRBD2 aligns across 11 bases. After removal of 4 bases from V and 5 bases from J, the junction contained 8 bases not matched to a gene. Germline V CDR1 and CDR2: KGHDR, SFDVKD. This CDR3 has 17 residues. The CDR3 nucleotides read TGTGCCACCAGTGACTCCACTAGCGGGGGCTTAACCGGGGAGCTGTTTTTT. It encodes CATSDSTSGGLTGELFF.

V gene TRBV5-4 combines with J gene TRBJ1-2; D possibly corresponds to TRBD1 (6 bases). The CDR3 has 13 amino acids. The V gene's germline CDR1 is SGHNT and CDR2 YYREEE (reference sequence). The V gene lost 4 bases and the J gene lost 4 bases, with 11 bases spanning the gap. The CDR3 here is CASSLTDSYGYTF. The CDR3, as DNA: TGTGCCAGCAGCCTGACGGACAGCTATGGCTACACCTTC.

The V gene is TRBV7-2, the J gene TRBJ2-5; D is possibly TRBD1 or TRBD2 (5 bases each). The ends were cut back, 3 bases at V and 4 bases at J, with 12 bases in the middle. This CDR3 has 14 amino acids. Germline V gene data show CDR1 as SGHTA and CDR2 as FQGNSA. CDR3 coding DNA: TGTGCCAGCAGCTTCAATCCGGGGCCAGAGACCCAGTACTTC. It codes for CASSFNPGPETQYF.

The J gene is TRBJ2-1, the V gene TRBV24-1, with D uncertain. V lost 7 bases to trimming and J lost 5 bases, with 11 bases between them. This CDR3 region has 13 residues. Germline V CDR1 and CDR2: KGHDR, SFDVKD. The CDR3 protein is CATSRGGHNEQFF. The CDR3 DNA sequence: TGTGCCACCAGCCGTGGCGGACACAATGAGCAGTTCTTC.

The chain combines TRBV28 with TRBJ1-1; 7 bases agree with TRBD1. Germline trimming cut 6 bases from V and 5 bases from J; bases unmatched to any gene: 9. The CDR3 totals 14 residues. The germline gives CDR1 MDHEN, CDR2 SYDVKM. CDR3 coding DNA: TGTGCCAGCAGCCGCCTCCCAGGGGGGACTGAAGCTTTCTTT. Protein: CASSRLPGGTEAFF. Combining the CDR3 with reference TRBV28 and TRBJ1-1 gives the whole variable domain DVKVTQSSRYLVKRTGEKVFLECVQDMDHENMFWYRQDPGLGLRLIYFSYDVKMKEKGDIPEGYSVSREKKERFSLILESASTNQTSMYLCASSRLPGGTEAFFGQGTRLTVV.

The V gene is TRBV5-1, the J gene TRBJ1-1; 7 bases are shared with TRBD1. V dropped 5 bases and J dropped 4; count of bases not matched to a gene: 14. The CDR3 is 16 residues long. Germline CDR1 and CDR2: SGHRS and YFSETQ. Here the CDR3 DNA reads TGCGCCAGCAGTTTATCCACAGGGGAGTTGGGCACTGAAGCTTTCTTT. Its protein product is CASSLSTGELGTEAFF. Full variable domain (remainder filled in from reference TRBV5-1 and TRBJ1-1): KAGVTQTPRYLIKTRGQQVTLSCSPISGHRSVSWYQQTPGQGLQFLFEYFSETQRNKGNFPGRFSGRQFSNSRSEMNVSTLELGDSALYLCASSLSTGELGTEAFFGQGTRLTVV.

CDR3 protein: CASSLAEDRSSSYEQYV. In DNA, the CDR3 is TGCGCCAGCAGCTTGGCAGAGGACAGGTCGAGCTCCTACGAGCAGTACGTC. The genes are TRBV5-1 and TRBJ2-7; 7 bases line up with TRBD1. Germline V lookup: CDR1 SGHRS, CDR2 YFSETQ. This CDR3 has 17 amino acids. Germline trimming cut 0 bases from V and 0 bases from J; bases unmatched to any gene: 9.